This TCR beta chain was obtained from a study of T-cell memory formation after mild COVID-19. Findings and caveats of the study: Some responding clones appeared in pre-infection memory, suggesting cross-reactive memory joined. A balance of CD4 and CD8 characterized clones contracting day 15 to 85, whereas later expanders leaned CD4+.

This clonotype was picked up a small number of times. What it binds is unknown. Using its own MiXCR run on the 5' RACE reads, TCRdb lists one record per CDR3 protein. The sample contains about 250,000 distinct CDR3 sequences, about a sixth of which appear only once. The TCR was taken from a man between 18 and 35 years old who had mild COVID-19 (a few samples of this study predate the infection). Cell type and time point are not known. Source material: PBMCs or a T cell subset sorted from them (not recorded which).

As DNA, the CDR3 is TGTGCCATCAGCCGGGGGGCTTCTGGGGCCAACGTCCTGACTTTC. Amino acid sequence: CAISRGASGANVLTF. The genes are TRBV10-3 and TRBJ2-6; tentative D call: TRBD2 (7 bases). This CDR3 contains 15 residues. Trimming shortened V by 6 bases and J by 1 base, and 10 bases separated the two germline ends. CDR1 and CDR2 from the germline V gene are ENHRY and SYGVKD.